Shown below are 32 T cell receptor beta chains from a single sample sequenced in a study of regulatory T cells in long-lasting Graves disease. Time point of the sample: newly diagnosed GD, antithyroid drugs for less than 3 months. Extracted RNA from PBMCs served as the source of the TCR library. Libraries of TCR beta came from iRepertoire HTBI primers plus Arm-PCR of CDR3 regions. MiXCR, run by TCRdb on the multiplex PCR reads, gives a single entry per CDR3 protein. The sample gives around 230,000 distinct CDR3 sequences, approximately 20% of which show up once; roughly a fifth is in the top ten. The sample was peripheral blood mononuclear cells (PBMCs), taken at new diagnosis, from a patient treated with antithyroid drugs. These receptors all come from a female donor with Graves disease.

A note on this clonotype: It differs at one base from a far larger clone, so likely a read error. The CDR3 here is CASSRQIQEAQYF. The CDR3 DNA reads as TGTGCCAGCAGCCGACAGATTCAAGAGGCCCAGTACTTC. V is TRBV7-2 and J is TRBJ2-1, with D perhaps matching TRBD1 (5 bases). The end of the DNA is better explained by TRBJ2-5, so the J call may be wrong. The CDR3 runs to 13 residues. In germline, CDR1 is SGHTA, CDR2 FQGNSA.

This clonotype showed up just a few times. CDR3 protein: CASRLDKARNTIYF. In nucleotides, the CDR3 is TGTGCCAGCAGACTCGACAAGGCTAGAAACACCATATATTTT. V usage is TRBV6-1 and J usage is TRBJ1-3; no clear D. V lost 6 bases to trimming and J lost 5 bases, with 14 bases between them. The CDR3 totals 14 residues. Germline V gene data show CDR1 as MNHNS and CDR2 as SASEGT.

This clonotype was observed many times. The rearrangement uses TRBV19 and TRBJ2-7, with a tentative D call TRBD1 (6 bases). Germline loops: CDR1 LNHDA, CDR2 SQIVND (reference sequence). The CDR3 runs to 16 residues. V lost 1 base and J 7 bases, leaving 20 bases between the germline ends. In DNA, the CDR3 is TGTGCCAGTAGTATAGGTTCACAGGGTCTTGCGAGTGAGCAGTACTTC. The encoded protein is CASSIGSQGLASEQYF. The variable domain in full, completed from reference TRBV19 and TRBJ2-7, reads DGGITQSPKYLFRKEGQNVTLSCEQNLNHDAMYWYRQDPGQGLRLIYYSQIVNDFQKGDIAEGYSVSREKKESFPLTVTSAQKNPTAFYLCASSIGSQGLASEQYFGPGTRLTVT.

This clonotype was counted only a few times. Since a much larger clone is just one base distant, this may be a read error. V gene TRBV28 combines with J gene TRBJ1-5, with 8 bases fitting TRBD1. Germline V gene sequence: CDR1 MDHEN, CDR2 SYDVKM. The CDR3 runs 15 residues. Losses at the gene ends were 5 bases for V and 5 bases for J; bases not matched to a gene: 8. This CDR3 reads CASSPTGGAYQPQHF. The CDR3 DNA reads as TGTGCCAGCAGTCCTACAGGGGGTGCCTATCAGCCCCAGCATTTT.

This clonotype occurred many times. The chain has TRBV5-1 and TRBJ2-7, with D maybe TRBD2 (5 bases). The CDR3 runs to 14 residues. Trimming stripped 1 base from V and 2 bases from J, with 10 bases between. CDR1 SGHRS and CDR2 YFSETQ come from the germline V gene. The CDR3 sequence is CASSLPSLAYEQYF. In DNA form, the CDR3 reads TGCGCCAGCAGCTTGCCATCACTAGCCTACGAGCAGTACTTC.

This clonotype was observed at least ten times. The V and J genes are TRBV6-1 and TRBJ2-1; the match to TRBD2 covers 8 bases. The CDR3 spans 14 residues. V lost 8 bases, J lost 0 bases, and 3 bases stayed unmatched. Germline CDR1 MNHNS, CDR2 SASEGT. The chain's CDR3 is CASDTSGSYNEQFF. CDR3 in DNA: TGTGCCAGCGACACTAGCGGCTCCTACAATGAGCAGTTCTTC.

This clonotype was counted at least ten times. The J gene is TRBJ2-2, the V gene TRBV27, with D tentatively TRBD1 (6 bases). V was trimmed by 2 bases and J by 3 bases, leaving 13 bases between them. Germline assignment: CDR1 MNHEY and CDR2 SMNVEV (reference sequence). This CDR3 has 16 residues. CDR3 DNA sequence: TGTGCCAGCAGTTTAAACTGGGGGCAAGACACCGGGGAGCTGTTTTTT. This translates into CASSLNWGQDTGELFF.

This clonotype was found many times. The DNA for the CDR3 is TGTGCCAGCAGCTTGACAGGCGACGCCTACGAGCAGTACTTC. Its translation is CASSLTGDAYEQYF. V and J are TRBV7-2 and TRBJ2-7, with D possibly being TRBD1 (6 bases). The length of the CDR3 is 14 residues. Germline V CDR1 and CDR2: SGHTA, FQGNSA. Between the trimmed V and J ends, which lost 3 bases and 2 bases, there was a span of 11 bases.

This clonotype showed up many times. This chain uses TRBV18 with TRBJ2-5; D not resolved. V lost 1 base, J lost 2 bases, and 11 bases lay in between. CDR3 size: 15 residues. Germline V gives CDR1 KGHSH, CDR2 LQKENI. Written as DNA, the CDR3 is TGTGCCAGCTCACCACGCGTCGGAGCTCAAGAGACCCAGTACTTC. Translation: CASSPRVGAQETQYF.

The sample holds many counts of this clonotype. The V gene is TRBV19, the J gene TRBJ2-2; no reliable D call. The CDR3 covers 14 residues. Trimming took off 6 bases at V and 0 bases at J, with 8 bases between the two ends. In germline, CDR1 is LNHDA, CDR2 SQIVND (reference sequence). The CDR3 DNA reads TGTGCCAGTAGGAACAACCCGAACACCGGGGAGCTGTTTTTT. Protein product: CASRNNPNTGELFF. Together with reference TRBV19 and TRBJ2-2, the CDR3 gives the full variable domain: DGGITQSPKYLFRKEGQNVTLSCEQNLNHDAMYWYRQDPGQGLRLIYYSQIVNDFQKGDIAEGYSVSREKKESFPLTVTSAQKNPTAFYLCASRNNPNTGELFFGEGSRLTVL.

V gene TRBV29-1 combines with J gene TRBJ2-7, with a weak D call TRBD1 (5 bases). Between the trimmed V and J ends, which lost 7 bases and 0 bases, there was a span of 10 bases. This CDR3 contains 12 residues. Germline CDR1 reads SQVTM; CDR2 reads ANQGSEA. In DNA, the CDR3 is TGCAGCGGCGGACACAGCTCCTACGAGCAGTACTTC. This encodes CSGGHSSYEQYF.

This clonotype was seen more than once but under ten times. Here the CDR3 reads CASSLGQGAVPDYGYTF. In DNA form, the CDR3 reads TGTGCCAGCAGCTTAGGGCAGGGAGCGGTCCCGGACTATGGCTACACCTTC. V usage is TRBV5-6 and J usage is TRBJ1-2, with D maybe TRBD1 (5 bases). Per the germline V gene, CDR1 is SGHDT and CDR2 is YYEEEE. This CDR3 has 17 amino acids. Trimming removed 2 bases at V and 3 bases at J, with 20 bases between.

The chain joins TRBV5-5 to TRBJ2-7; 8 bases match TRBD1. V dropped 3 bases and J dropped 6; count of bases not matched to a gene: 8. CDR1 and CDR2 from the germline V gene are SGHKS and YYEKEE (reference sequence). The CDR3 runs 14 residues. In DNA form, the CDR3 reads TGTGCCAGCAGCTCCCCGGGCAGGGGGCTCGAGCAGTACTTC. Translating gives CASSSPGRGLEQYF. Complete variable domain (other parts from reference TRBV5-5 and TRBJ2-7): DAGVTQSPTHLIKTRGQQVTLRCSPISGHKSVSWYQQVLGQGPQFIFQYYEKEERGRGNFPDRFSARQFPNYSSELNVNALLLGDSALYLCASSSPGRGLEQYFGPGTRLTVT.

This clonotype was counted a few times. This chain joins TRBV4-1 and TRBJ2-1, with TRBD2 matching over 7 bases. The CDR3 contains 17 residues. Germline loops: CDR1 MGHRA, CDR2 YSYEKL. With V trimmed by 0 bases and J by 1 base, 6 bases remained unmatched. DNA for the CDR3: TGCGCCAGCAGCCAAGATAGGGCGGGAGCTTCCTACAATGAGCAGTTCTTC. It yields the protein CASSQDRAGASYNEQFF.

In this sample, this clonotype turned up many times. V usage is TRBV7-8 and J usage is TRBJ1-5, with D hard to call. V lost 5 bases and J lost 1, with 12 bases in between. Germline CDR1 and CDR2: SGHVS and FQNEAQ. The CDR3 is made up of 15 amino acids. The CDR3 DNA follows: TGTGCCAGCAGCCCCGGGGAGGGAAGCAATCAGCCCCAGCATTTT. Amino acids: CASSPGEGSNQPQHF.

This clonotype was observed many times. The rearrangement links TRBV7-9 to TRBJ2-3; D is perhaps TRBD2 (6 bases). The CDR3 consists of 18 residues. Germline V gives CDR1 SEHNR, CDR2 FQNEAQ (reference sequence). The V end was cut by 6 bases, the J end by 0 bases, with 22 bases between. CDR3 sequence (DNA): TGTGCCAGCAGTAATCCTGGCGAACGGGAGACTAGCACAGATACGCAGTATTTT. Translation gives CASSNPGERETSTDTQYF.

The table lists this clonotype with many counts. V gene TRBV11-3 combines with J gene TRBJ1-1; D unclear. The V and J ends lost 10 bases and 3 bases respectively, with 15 bases between them. This CDR3 has 13 amino acids. Germline V gene data show CDR1 as SGHNT and CDR2 as YENEEA. The CDR3 region is CATGDWRDTEAFF. The CDR3 DNA sequence: TGTGCCACCGGGGATTGGCGGGACACTGAAGCTTTCTTT.

With respect to this clonotype: It may be a read error: a sequence one base away is much more abundant. The rearrangement links TRBV29-1 to TRBJ1-1, with 7 bases fitting TRBD1. Germline-derived CDR1 and CDR2 are SQVTM and ANQGSEA. The V gene end was trimmed by 7 bases and the J gene end by 4 bases; junction bases not matched to a gene: 9. This CDR3 has 13 residues. CDR3 DNA sequence: TGCAGCGCTGTGGGATCAGGGGGCACTGAAGCTTTCTTT. Amino acids: CSAVGSGGTEAFF.

V is TRBV30 and J is TRBJ1-2, with 8 bases that match TRBD1. The CDR3 sequence is 17 residues long. The junction had 14 bases not matched to a gene; V was cut back by 0 bases and J by 5 bases. CDR1 and CDR2 from the germline V gene are GTSNPN and SVGIG (reference sequence). The CDR3 DNA reads as TGTGCCTGGAGTGTAGGCCCTAGTTGGGGACAGGAATATGGCTACACCTTC. Protein sequence: CAWSVGPSWGQEYGYTF.

V usage is TRBV20-1 and J usage is TRBJ2-7, with TRBD2 matching 15 bases. Trimming took 5 bases from V and 6 from J; bases not matched to a gene: 17. Per the germline V gene, CDR1 is DFQATT and CDR2 is SNEGSKA (reference sequence). The CDR3 totals 18 residues. The CDR3 DNA follows: TGCAGTGCTGGGGCTTCGGGACTAGCGGGAGGTTTTCCCTCCGAGCAGTACTTC. This encodes CSAGASGLAGGFPSEQYF.

This clonotype came up many times. V usage is TRBV5-6 and J usage is TRBJ2-5; D is ambiguous. The CDR3 is made up of 12 amino acids. Germline V gene sequence: CDR1 SGHDT, CDR2 YYEEEE. Trimming shortened V by 0 bases and J by 5 bases, and 5 bases separated the two germline ends. The CDR3: CASSLALETQYF. The CDR3 DNA sequence: TGTGCCAGCAGCTTGGCGCTTGAGACCCAGTACTTC. The variable domain in full, with the rest retrieved from reference TRBV5-6 and TRBJ2-5, is DAGVTQSPTHLIKTRGQQVTLRCSPKSGHDTVSWYQQALGQGPQFIFQYYEEEERQRGNFPDRFSGHQFPNYSSELNVNALLLGDSALYLCASSLALETQYFGPGTRLLVL.

This clonotype came up many times. V is TRBV28 and J is TRBJ2-2, with D perhaps given as TRBD1 or TRBD2 (5 bases each). The CDR3 runs to 13 residues. V lost 10 bases and J 0 bases, leaving 9 bases between the germline ends. Germline V CDR1 and CDR2: MDHEN, SYDVKM. CDR3 in DNA: TGTGCCACTGGGGGACCGAACACCGGGGAGCTGTTTTTT. It translates to CATGGPNTGELFF.

The genes are TRBV11-3 and TRBJ2-1, with D unclear. Germline loops: CDR1 SGHNT, CDR2 YENEEA. V lost 5 bases to trimming and J lost 4 bases, with 12 bases between them. The CDR3 contains 14 residues. This CDR3 is CASSPRMKYNEQFF. The CDR3 DNA reads as TGTGCCAGCAGCCCTAGGATGAAGTACAATGAGCAGTTCTTC.

This clonotype was detected once. The rearrangement joins TRBV10-3 to TRBJ2-1, with 8 bases identical to TRBD2. J was trimmed by 7 bases and V by 0 bases; bases with no gene match: 8. The length of the CDR3 is 16 residues. Looked up from germline, CDR1 is ENHRY and CDR2 is SYGVKD. The CDR3, as DNA: TGTGCCATCAGTGAGTCGTCGAGCGGGAGTGGAAATGAGCAGTTCTTC. Translating gives CAISESSSGSGNEQFF.

This clonotype was seen at least ten times. The chain uses TRBV6-5 and TRBJ1-1; TRBD1 matches at 7 bases. Unmatched junction bases numbered 4, after V lost 2 bases and J lost 10 bases. The CDR3 spans 12 residues. Germline V lookup: CDR1 MNHEY, CDR2 SVGAGI. DNA of the CDR3: TGTGCCAGCAGTTACGGCAGGGGGGGAGCTTTCTTT. Translated, it gives CASSYGRGGAFF.

This clonotype was observed many times. CDR3 bases: TGTGCCAGCAGGGCTTACCCCTACGGGAGGGCCTACGAGCAGTACTTC. It specifies CASRAYPYGRAYEQYF. This chain uses TRBV6-1 with TRBJ2-7; 8 bases are a match to TRBD2. V lost 6 bases, J lost 2 bases, and 12 bases stayed unmatched. From germline, CDR1 is MNHNS and CDR2 SASEGT. The CDR3 runs to 16 residues.

This clonotype was seen ten or more times. The genes are TRBV25-1 and TRBJ1-1; 7 bases map to TRBD1. CDR1 and CDR2 (germline): MGHDK, SYGVNS. The CDR3 is made up of 11 amino acids. The V segment lost 6 bases and the J segment 6 bases; nucleotides outside the gene matches: 1. The CDR3 spells CASRTGPEAFF. The CDR3 nucleotides read TGTGCCAGCAGGACAGGGCCTGAAGCTTTCTTT.

This clonotype was seen many times. This chain links TRBV28 with TRBJ2-7; no clear D gene. The V end lost 8 bases, the J end lost 3 bases, and 14 bases lay between the germline ends. The germline gives CDR1 MDHEN, CDR2 SYDVKM. The CDR3 has 13 amino acids. The CDR3 protein is CASERYGFYEQYF. The CDR3, as DNA: TGTGCCAGCGAGCGATACGGGTTCTACGAGCAGTACTTC.

This clonotype was counted at least ten times. This sequence joins TRBV2 and TRBJ2-1; no clear D gene. Germline CDR1 SNHLY, CDR2 FYNNEI. Trimming took 6 bases from V and 1 from J, leaving 16 bases between them. This CDR3 is 16 amino acids long. CDR3 sequence reads: CASRALMGGSYNEQFF. The CDR3 DNA is TGTGCCAGCAGGGCCCTGATGGGCGGTTCCTACAATGAGCAGTTCTTC.

This clonotype was observed at least ten times. This chain uses TRBV6-1 with TRBJ2-3, with D possibly TRBD1 on 6 matching bases. This CDR3 has 14 residues. CDR1 is MNHNS and CDR2 is SASEGT in the germline V gene. V lost 8 bases, J lost 2 bases, and 14 bases lay in between. This chain's CDR3 is CASEGDLDTDTQYF. The DNA for the CDR3 is TGTGCCAGCGAGGGGGACCTAGACACAGATACGCAGTATTTT.

This clonotype was detected ten times or more. This chain uses TRBV6-5 with TRBJ1-6, with TRBD1 as a possible D gene (5 bases). CDR3 length: 12 residues. Germline values: CDR1 MNHEY, CDR2 SVGAGI. Trimming shortened V by 2 bases and J by 16 bases, and 12 bases separated the two germline ends. For the CDR3, the DNA is TGTGCCAGCAGTTACGGGACCACCTCACTCCACTTT. Translated, it gives CASSYGTTSLHF.

This clonotype was recorded many times. V gene TRBV7-9 combines with J gene TRBJ1-2, with TRBD1 matching over 8 bases. J gave up 5 bases and V 2 bases, and 4 bases lay outside the gene matches. CDR3 length equals 14 residues. Germline loops: CDR1 SEHNR, CDR2 FQNEAQ (reference sequence). The CDR3 is CASSLPQGEYGYTF. CDR3 DNA: TGTGCCAGCAGCTTACCACAGGGGGAATATGGCTACACCTTC.